Below, 31 T cell receptor beta chains from the same sample are listed, as sequenced in a study of beta chain features in type 1 diabetes. The study's findings and limits: When Type 1 diabetes patients were examined, their TCRB CDR3s proved moderately but significantly shorter in all four CD4+ subsets.

Sequencing targeted expressed TCRB transcripts, as all isolated RNA had been reverse transcribed. This table comes from immunoSEQ multiplex PCR, and its TCRdb copy is limited to in-frame clones, with some not included. The sample consists of about 170,000 clones, 7.5% to 8.5% of them appearing once. These receptors have no known antigen. The sequenced material came from central memory CD4+ T cells from blood. Receptor source: a man younger than 35 with type 1 diabetes.

This clone has just a few counts. The chain carries TRBV2 and TRBJ2-5; 9 nucleotides line up with TRBD1. V gave up 6 bases and J gave up 2 bases; unmatched junction bases: 7. CDR1 SNHLY and CDR2 FYNNEI come from the germline V gene. The CDR3 runs to 15 residues. CDR3 sequence reads: CASRSGTGKQETQYF. The CDR3 DNA reads as TGTGCCAGCAGATCCGGGACAGGGAAACAAGAGACCCAGTACTTC. Variable domain in full (rest from reference TRBV2 and TRBJ2-5): EPEVTQTPSHQVTQMGQEVILRCVPISNHLYFYWYRQILGQKVEFLVSFYNNEISEKSEIFDDQFSVERPDGSNFTLKIRSTKLEDSAMYFCASRSGTGKQETQYFGPGTRLLVL.

V usage is TRBV13 and J usage is TRBJ1-5, with 9 bases fitting TRBD1. The CDR3 loop spans 15 amino acids. CDR1 is PRHDT and CDR2 is FYEKMQ in the germline V gene (reference sequence). V dropped 0 bases and J dropped 7; count of bases not matched to a gene: 4. The CDR3 DNA reads as TGTGCCAGCAGCTTAGGGGACAGGGGCAGGCAGCCCCAGCATTTT. Residues: CASSLGDRGRQPQHF.

This clone was seen more than once but under ten times. The genes are TRBV4-2 and TRBJ2-3; 7 nucleotides match TRBD1. J gave up 2 bases and V 4 bases, and 6 bases lay outside the gene matches. This CDR3 is built from 15 residues. CDR1 and CDR2 from the germline V gene are LGHNA and YNFKEQ. CDR3 nucleotides: TGTGCCAGCAGCCCCGGGACAGCCTACACAGATACGCAGTATTTT. This translates into CASSPGTAYTDTQYF.

This clone appeared a few times. The genes are TRBV28 and TRBJ1-3; no definite D call. The V gene's germline CDR1 is MDHEN and CDR2 SYDVKM. This CDR3 is built from 12 residues. Trimming removed 10 bases from V and 4 bases from J, with 11 bases in between. The CDR3 loop reads CATRTGGNTIYF. The DNA of the CDR3 is TGTGCCACCCGGACGGGGGGAAACACCATATATTTT.

This clone was counted only a few times. V usage is TRBV7-9 and J usage is TRBJ2-5; tentatively, D is TRBD1 (5 bases). The CDR3 runs 13 residues. Germline values: CDR1 SEHNR, CDR2 FQNEAQ (reference sequence). Trimming cost V 10 bases and J 1 base, with 13 bases left between them. The CDR3 spells CATSDRIQETQYF. CDR3 DNA sequence: TGTGCCACCTCAGACAGAATCCAAGAGACCCAGTACTTC.

The chain employs TRBV15 and TRBJ2-3; 11 bases align to TRBD2. Per the germline V gene, CDR1 is LNHNV and CDR2 is YYDKDF (reference sequence). After removal of 0 bases from V and 2 bases from J, the junction contained 4 bases not matched to a gene. The CDR3 totals 17 residues. The CDR3 sequence: CATSRDRLAGTTDTQYF. CDR3 DNA sequence: TGTGCCACCAGCAGAGATAGACTAGCGGGGACCACAGATACGCAGTATTTT. Together with reference TRBV15 and TRBJ2-3, the CDR3 gives the full variable domain: DAMVIQNPRYQVTQFGKPVTLSCSQTLNHNVMYWYQQKSSQAPKLLFHYYDKDFNNEADTPDNFQSRRPNTSFCFLDIRSPGLGDTAMYLCATSRDRLAGTTDTQYFGPGTRLTVL.

This clone showed up just a few times. The chain couples TRBV5-4 to TRBJ2-3; possibly TRBD2 for D (6 bases). This CDR3 is built from 16 residues. V was trimmed by 1 base and J by 0 bases, leaving 12 bases between them. Germline V gene sequence: CDR1 SGHNT, CDR2 YYREEE (reference sequence). The CDR3 protein is CASSLRRERSTDTQYF. The CDR3 DNA reads as TGTGCCAGCAGCTTGAGGCGGGAACGTAGCACAGATACGCAGTATTTT.

The V call is TRBV14, the J call TRBJ1-2; perhaps TRBD1 as D (5 bases). The CDR3 covers 15 residues. Germline assignment: CDR1 SGHDN and CDR2 FVKESK. V was shortened by 0 bases and J by 2 bases, with 10 bases between the two germline ends. The CDR3 protein is CASSQEIGGNYGYTF. The CDR3 DNA reads as TGTGCCAGCAGCCAAGAGATCGGGGGGAACTATGGCTACACCTTC.

There are a few counts of this clone. J is TRBJ2-7 and V is TRBV9; the D is unclear. Germline CDR1 is SGDLS and CDR2 is YYNGEE. This CDR3 spans 14 amino acids. The germline V and J ends were trimmed by 0 bases and 6 bases, with 13 bases remaining between them. This CDR3 is CASSVGQETREQYF. CDR3 DNA: TGTGCCAGCAGCGTAGGCCAGGAAACCCGCGAGCAGTACTTC. The full variable domain, its missing parts supplied by reference TRBV9 and TRBJ2-7, is DSGVTQTPKHLITATGQRVTLRCSPRSGDLSVYWYQQSLDQGLQFLIQYYNGEERAKGNILERFSAQQFPDLHSELNLSSLELGDSALYFCASSVGQETREQYFGPGTRLTVT.

The genes are TRBV7-2 and TRBJ2-5; 9 nucleotides match TRBD2. CDR1 is SGHTA, CDR2 FQGNSA, per germline. The CDR3 totals 14 residues. J gave up 5 bases and V 5 bases, and 6 bases lay outside the gene matches. CDR3 sequence: CASSLASGRETQYF. CDR3 nucleotide sequence: TGTGCCAGCAGCCTTGCGAGCGGGAGGGAGACCCAGTACTTC.

This clone was observed a handful of times. The chain carries TRBV19 and TRBJ1-5; 7 positions match TRBD1. The CDR3 is 14 amino acids. V trimming: 7 bases; J trimming: 3 bases; junction bases outside the gene matches: 6. Germline V gene sequence: CDR1 LNHDA, CDR2 SQIVND (reference sequence). The CDR3 DNA follows: TGTGCCAGTAATCCGGGACAGTACAATCAGCCCCAGCATTTT. Amino acid sequence: CASNPGQYNQPQHF.

This chain links TRBV5-4 with TRBJ1-2; D not certain. The CDR3 consists of 14 residues. V lost 4 bases to trimming and J lost 6 bases, with 16 bases between them. Germline V gene data show CDR1 as SGHNT and CDR2 as YYREEE (reference sequence). The CDR3: CASSQGVGGDGYTF. Written as DNA, the CDR3 is TGTGCCAGCAGCCAAGGAGTCGGCGGAGATGGCTACACCTTC.

This clone was seen more than once but under ten times. This sequence joins TRBV4-3 and TRBJ1-1; 8 bases agree with TRBD1. The V and J ends lost 0 bases and 8 bases, in that order; junction bases with no gene match: 5. The CDR3 has 14 residues. Germline assignment: CDR1 LGHNA and CDR2 YSLEER. For the CDR3, the DNA is TGCGCCAGCAGCCAAGATAAGGACAGGGACGAAGCTTTCTTT. Translation gives CASSQDKDRDEAFF.

Only a few counts were recorded for this clone. The genes are TRBV29-1 and TRBJ2-1; 15 nucleotides align to TRBD2. V shed 6 bases and J 7 bases; nucleotides not matched to a gene: 10. The germline V gene encodes CDR1 SQVTM and CDR2 ANQGSEA. The CDR3 extends over 16 amino acids. The CDR3 region is CSVRTSGRVWGNEQFF. Written as DNA, the CDR3 is TGCAGCGTAAGGACTAGCGGGAGGGTTTGGGGTAATGAGCAGTTCTTC.

The gene calls are TRBV5-1 and TRBJ2-7; 11 bases map to TRBD2. CDR1 is SGHRS and CDR2 is YFSETQ in the germline V gene. V was pared by 5 bases and J by 3 bases, with 4 bases of the junction left unmatched. CDR3 length: 14 amino acids. The CDR3 DNA sequence: TGCGCCAGCAGGCCGGGACTAGCGGACTACGAGCAGTACTTC. Protein: CASRPGLADYEQYF.

This clone came up a few times. The chain has TRBV15 and TRBJ1-3; no reliable D call. CDR1 is LNHNV and CDR2 is YYDKDF in the germline V gene (reference sequence). There are 17 residues in the CDR3. Trimming took off 1 base at V and 2 bases at J, with 15 bases between the two ends. Here the CDR3 DNA reads TGTGCCACCAGCAGAGGAGGGTTCGACATTACTGGAAACACCATATATTTT. It codes for CATSRGGFDITGNTIYF.

This clone was seen a handful of times. J is TRBJ1-6 and V is TRBV30; 8 nucleotides agree with TRBD1. CDR3 length: 14 residues. CDR1 is GTSNPN, CDR2 SVGIG, per germline (reference sequence). V lost 3 bases and J lost 9; bases outside the gene matches: 7. Written as DNA, the CDR3 is TGTGCCTGGAGCCGGACAGGGAACTTTTCACCCCTCCACTTT. Translated: CAWSRTGNFSPLHF.

This sequence joins TRBV19 and TRBJ2-2, with 9 positions matching TRBD1. The ends lost 6 bases at V and 3 bases at J; junction bases unmatched: 5. The germline gives CDR1 LNHDA, CDR2 SQIVND (reference sequence). The CDR3 has 15 residues. The CDR3 DNA reads TGTGCCAGTAGAGACCACAGGGGGCACACCGGGGAGCTGTTTTTT. This codes for CASRDHRGHTGELFF.

This sequence joins TRBV19 and TRBJ1-5, with TRBD1 matching 9 bases. The length of the CDR3 is 14 residues. Germline assignment: CDR1 LNHDA and CDR2 SQIVND (reference sequence). V was clipped by 4 bases and J by 7 bases; unmatched bases: 5. This CDR3 reads CASSTGQGYQPQHF. In DNA, the CDR3 is TGTGCCAGTAGTACCGGACAGGGGTACCAGCCCCAGCATTTT.

V and J are TRBV19 and TRBJ2-3; TRBD1 aligns across 8 bases. Germline V gene lookup returns CDR1 LNHDA and CDR2 SQIVND (reference sequence). The CDR3 spans 13 residues. The V gene end was trimmed by 4 bases and the J gene end by 5 bases; junction bases not matched to a gene: 2. The DNA of the CDR3 is TGTGCCAGTAGTACGACAGGGGAAGATACGCAGTATTTT. Its translation is CASSTTGEDTQYF.

The V gene is TRBV28, the J gene TRBJ2-3; 9 nucleotides match TRBD2. The germline V gene encodes CDR1 MDHEN and CDR2 SYDVKM. J was trimmed by 1 base and V by 4 bases; bases with no gene match: 21. This CDR3 region has 21 residues. The CDR3 DNA follows: TGTGCCAGCAGTTCCCCGGACTCTAAAAGGGCGGGGGGGCGCGGCACAGATACGCAGTATTTT. The encoded protein is CASSSPDSKRAGGRGTDTQYF.

In its sample, this clone was seen a few times. The V gene is TRBV7-2, the J gene TRBJ1-5; 7 bases fit TRBD1. V shed 2 bases, J shed 6 bases, and the junction held 13 bases outside the gene matches. CDR1 and CDR2 (germline): SGHTA, FQGNSA. The CDR3 spans 17 residues. CDR3 in amino acids: CASSLFADRKVAQPQHF. For the CDR3, the DNA is TGTGCCAGCAGCTTATTCGCGGACAGGAAAGTTGCTCAGCCCCAGCATTTT. Combining the CDR3 with reference TRBV7-2 and TRBJ1-5 gives the whole variable domain GAGVSQSPSNKVTEKGKDVELRCDPISGHTALYWYRQSLGQGLEFLIYFQGNSAPDKSGLPSDRFSAERTGGSVSTLTIQRTQQEDSAVYLCASSLFADRKVAQPQHFGDGTRLSIL.

This chain joins TRBV28 and TRBJ1-5; the D gene is possibly TRBD1 (6 bases). V lost 6 bases, J lost 3 bases, and 15 bases lay in between. Germline V gene data show CDR1 as MDHEN and CDR2 as SYDVKM. This CDR3 contains 15 residues. DNA of the CDR3: TGTGCCAGCAGCCCACAACAGGGTTTCAATCAGCCCCAGCATTTT. It is translated as CASSPQQGFNQPQHF.

The gene calls are TRBV5-1 and TRBJ1-1, with D tentatively TRBD1 (6 bases). Germline V gene sequence: CDR1 SGHRS, CDR2 YFSETQ. The V and J ends lost 0 bases and 0 bases respectively, with 12 bases between them. The CDR3 has 16 amino acids. The CDR3 reads CASSLAQGSMNTEAFF. DNA of the CDR3: TGCGCCAGCAGCTTGGCACAGGGATCTATGAACACTGAAGCTTTCTTT.

J is TRBJ2-2 and V is TRBV5-5; 13 positions match TRBD2. Trimming removed 4 bases from V and 4 bases from J; junction bases left unmatched: 7. The germline CDR1 and CDR2 sequences are SGHKS and YYEKEE (reference sequence). This CDR3 contains 17 residues. The CDR3 nucleotides read TGTGCCAGCAGCGTAACGACTAGCGGGGGGAGCACCGGGGAGCTGTTTTTT. This sequence encodes CASSVTTSGGSTGELFF.

In its sample, this clone was seen a few times. The chain carries TRBV7-8 and TRBJ2-7; 9 bases align to TRBD2. After removal of 1 base from V and 2 bases from J, the junction contained 12 bases not matched to a gene. The CDR3 runs to 18 residues. The V gene's germline CDR1 is SGHVS and CDR2 FQNEAQ. CDR3 loop: CASSLVRGLAGPPYEQYF. The CDR3 region has the DNA TGTGCCAGCAGCTTAGTTCGTGGCCTAGCGGGACCACCCTACGAGCAGTACTTC.

A few counts support this clone. CDR3 loop: CASSSLTGLYTTNEKLFF. The CDR3 DNA follows: TGTGCCAGTAGTTCCCTGACAGGGCTCTACACAACTAATGAAAAACTGTTTTTT. The genes are TRBV19 and TRBJ1-4; TRBD1 agrees at 7 bases. CDR3 length equals 18 residues. CDR1 is LNHDA, CDR2 SQIVND, per germline (reference sequence). After removal of 5 bases from V and 0 bases from J, the junction contained 12 bases not matched to a gene.

This chain joins TRBV7-8 and TRBJ1-4, with D perhaps TRBD1 (5 bases). The germline V and J ends were trimmed by 2 bases and 10 bases, with 26 bases remaining between them. CDR1 is SGHVS and CDR2 is FQNEAQ in the germline V gene. This CDR3 has 18 residues. The CDR3 spells CASSLPRRLEGIKGKLFF. The CDR3 DNA follows: TGTGCCAGCAGCTTACCTCGACGATTGGAGGGGATCAAGGGAAAACTGTTTTTT.

Only a few counts were recorded for this clone. This sequence joins TRBV6-5 and TRBJ2-1, with D tentatively TRBD1 (6 bases). V was trimmed by 5 bases and J by 10 bases, leaving 9 bases between them. Germline CDR1 is MNHEY and CDR2 is SVGAGI. This CDR3 contains 11 residues. CDR3: CASSGTKEQFF. CDR3 in DNA: TGTGCCAGCAGTGGGACAAAGGAGCAGTTCTTC.

The CDR3 coding sequence is TGTGCCAGCAGCGTATCAGCGGGGGGGTACAATGAGCAGTTCTTC. Translation: CASSVSAGGYNEQFF. The V and J genes are TRBV9 and TRBJ2-1, with 10 bases identical to TRBD2. This CDR3 has 15 amino acids. After removal of 1 base from V and 4 bases from J, the junction contained 2 bases not matched to a gene. The germline gives CDR1 SGDLS, CDR2 YYNGEE.

The rearrangement joins TRBV2 to TRBJ2-2; 13 bases map to TRBD2. Trimming took 6 bases from V and 8 from J; bases not matched to a gene: 3. Germline loops: CDR1 SNHLY, CDR2 FYNNEI. The CDR3 is 14 residues long. The CDR3 sequence: CASSGLAGEGELFF. DNA for the CDR3: TGTGCCAGCAGCGGACTAGCGGGAGAAGGGGAGCTGTTTTTT.